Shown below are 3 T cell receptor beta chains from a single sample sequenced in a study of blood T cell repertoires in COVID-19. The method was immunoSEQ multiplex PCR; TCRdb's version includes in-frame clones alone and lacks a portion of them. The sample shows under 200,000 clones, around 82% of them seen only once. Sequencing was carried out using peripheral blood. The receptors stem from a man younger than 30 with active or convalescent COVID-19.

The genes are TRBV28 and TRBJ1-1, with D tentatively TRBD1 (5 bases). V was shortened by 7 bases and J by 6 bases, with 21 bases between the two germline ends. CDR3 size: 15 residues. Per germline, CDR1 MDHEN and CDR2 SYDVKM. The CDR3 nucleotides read TGTGCCAGCACCGAACCCCCGGCGGCGACAGCTGAAGCTTTCTTT. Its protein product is CASTEPPAATAEAFF.

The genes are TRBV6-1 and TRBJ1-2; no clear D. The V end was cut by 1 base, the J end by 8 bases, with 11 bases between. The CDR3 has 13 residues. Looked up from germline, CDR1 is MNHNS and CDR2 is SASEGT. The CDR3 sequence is CASSEVSPPGYTF. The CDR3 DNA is TGTGCCAGCAGTGAAGTTAGTCCCCCCGGCTACACCTTC.

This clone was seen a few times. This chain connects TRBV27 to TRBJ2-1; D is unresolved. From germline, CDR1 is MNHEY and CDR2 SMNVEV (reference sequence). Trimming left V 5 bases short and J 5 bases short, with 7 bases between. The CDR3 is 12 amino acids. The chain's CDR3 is CASSGPDNEQFF. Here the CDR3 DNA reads TGTGCCAGCAGTGGGCCGGACAATGAGCAGTTCTTC.